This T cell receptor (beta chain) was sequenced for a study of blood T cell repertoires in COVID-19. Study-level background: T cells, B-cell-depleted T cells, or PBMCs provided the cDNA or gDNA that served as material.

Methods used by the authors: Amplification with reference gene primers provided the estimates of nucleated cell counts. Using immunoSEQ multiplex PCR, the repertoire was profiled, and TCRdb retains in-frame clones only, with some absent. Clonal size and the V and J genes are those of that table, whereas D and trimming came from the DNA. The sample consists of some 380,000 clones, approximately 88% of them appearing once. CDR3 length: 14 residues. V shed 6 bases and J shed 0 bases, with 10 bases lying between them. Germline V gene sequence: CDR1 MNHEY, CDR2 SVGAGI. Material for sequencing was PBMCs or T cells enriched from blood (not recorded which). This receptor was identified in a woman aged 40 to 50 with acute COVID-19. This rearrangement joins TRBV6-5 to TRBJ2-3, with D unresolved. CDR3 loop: CASRTSPSTDTQYF. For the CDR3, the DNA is TGTGCCAGCAGGACATCCCCTAGCACAGATACGCAGTATTTT.